This T cell receptor beta chain was sequenced during a study of T cell responses to AZD1222 COVID-19 vaccine. The CDR3 spans 16 residues. Trimming left V 3 bases short and J 6 bases short, with 19 bases between. Per germline, CDR1 LGHNA and CDR2 YSLEER. Clones were read by immunoSEQ multiplex PCR, and TCRdb kept only the in-frame ones, dropping some. The table has some 140,000 clones, about 87% seen once. The receptor was derived from an adult in good health. The material was peripheral blood, obtained on day 0 of AZD1222 vaccination. The chain joins TRBV4-3 to TRBJ2-3, with D maybe TRBD1 (6 bases). CDR3 DNA: TGCGCCAGCAGCCAGGGGGCTGGGCTCCTGGGCGATACGCAGTATTTT. Its protein is CASSQGAGLLGDTQYF.